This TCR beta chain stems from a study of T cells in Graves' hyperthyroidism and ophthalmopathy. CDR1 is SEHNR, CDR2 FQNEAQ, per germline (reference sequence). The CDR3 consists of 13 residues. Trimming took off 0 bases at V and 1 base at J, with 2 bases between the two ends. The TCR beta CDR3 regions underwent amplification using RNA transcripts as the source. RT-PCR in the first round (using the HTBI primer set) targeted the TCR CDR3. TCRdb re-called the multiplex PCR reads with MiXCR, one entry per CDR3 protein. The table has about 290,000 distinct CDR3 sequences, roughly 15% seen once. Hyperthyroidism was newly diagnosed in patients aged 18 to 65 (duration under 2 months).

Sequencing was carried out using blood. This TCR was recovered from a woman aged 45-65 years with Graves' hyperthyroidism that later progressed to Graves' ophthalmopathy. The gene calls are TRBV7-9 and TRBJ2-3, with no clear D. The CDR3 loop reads CASSLARTDTQYF. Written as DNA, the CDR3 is TGTGCCAGCAGCTTAGCACGCACAGATACGCAGTATTTT.